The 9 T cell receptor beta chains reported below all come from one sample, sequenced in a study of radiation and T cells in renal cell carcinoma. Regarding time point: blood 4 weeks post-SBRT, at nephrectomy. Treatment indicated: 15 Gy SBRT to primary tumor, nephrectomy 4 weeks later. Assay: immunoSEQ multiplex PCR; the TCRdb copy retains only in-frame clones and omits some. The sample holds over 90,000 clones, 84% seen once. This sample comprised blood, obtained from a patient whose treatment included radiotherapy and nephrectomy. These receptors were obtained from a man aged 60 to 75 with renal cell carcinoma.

The CDR3 here is CASSSVRGDTQYF. DNA of the CDR3: TGTGCCAGCAGCTCCGTACGGGGGGATACGCAGTATTTT. The chain recombines TRBV6-6 with TRBJ2-3; perhaps TRBD2 as D (6 bases). Per germline, CDR1 MNHNY and CDR2 SVGAGI (reference sequence). This CDR3 is 13 amino acids long. V lost 6 bases to trimming and J lost 6 bases, with 13 bases between them.

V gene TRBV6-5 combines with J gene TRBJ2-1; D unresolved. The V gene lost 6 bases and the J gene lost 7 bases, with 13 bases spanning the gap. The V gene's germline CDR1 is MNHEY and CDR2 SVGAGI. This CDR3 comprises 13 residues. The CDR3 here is CASRSPSGNEQFF. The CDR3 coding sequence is TGTGCCAGCAGGTCACCTAGTGGTAATGAGCAGTTCTTC.

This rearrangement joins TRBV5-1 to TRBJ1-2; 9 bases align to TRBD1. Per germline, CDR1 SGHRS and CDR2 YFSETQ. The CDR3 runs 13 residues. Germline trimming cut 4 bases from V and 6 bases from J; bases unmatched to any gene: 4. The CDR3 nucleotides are TGCGCCAGCAGCCTCGGGACAGGGAATGGCTACACCTTC. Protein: CASSLGTGNGYTF.

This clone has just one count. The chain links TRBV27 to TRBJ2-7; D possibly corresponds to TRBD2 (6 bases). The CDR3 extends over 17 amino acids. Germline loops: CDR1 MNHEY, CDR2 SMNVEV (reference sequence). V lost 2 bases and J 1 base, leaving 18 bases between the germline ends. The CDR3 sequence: CASSLGLAYGSSYEQYF. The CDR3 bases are TGTGCCAGCAGTTTAGGCCTAGCGTACGGGTCGTCCTACGAGCAGTACTTC.

In DNA form, the CDR3 reads TGCGCCAGCAGTCTCTACAATGAGCAGTTCTTC. It is translated as CASSLYNEQFF. V and J are TRBV5-1 and TRBJ2-1; no firm D call. Germline CDR1 is SGHRS and CDR2 is YFSETQ. The CDR3 is 11 amino acids. Trimming shortened V by 5 bases and J by 3 bases, and 3 bases separated the two germline ends.

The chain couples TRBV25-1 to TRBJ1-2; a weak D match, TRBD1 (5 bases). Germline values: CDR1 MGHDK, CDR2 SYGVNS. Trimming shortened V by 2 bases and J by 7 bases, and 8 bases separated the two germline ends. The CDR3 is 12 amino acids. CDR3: CASSEIGAGYTF. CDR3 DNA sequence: TGTGCCAGCAGTGAAATAGGGGCTGGCTACACCTTC.

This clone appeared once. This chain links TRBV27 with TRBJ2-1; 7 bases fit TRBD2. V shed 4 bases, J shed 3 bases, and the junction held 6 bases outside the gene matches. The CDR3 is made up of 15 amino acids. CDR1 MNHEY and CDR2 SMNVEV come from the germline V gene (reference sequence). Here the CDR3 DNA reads TGTGCCAGCAGTTCCCTAGCGGAAGGCTACAATGAGCAGTTCTTC. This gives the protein CASSSLAEGYNEQFF.

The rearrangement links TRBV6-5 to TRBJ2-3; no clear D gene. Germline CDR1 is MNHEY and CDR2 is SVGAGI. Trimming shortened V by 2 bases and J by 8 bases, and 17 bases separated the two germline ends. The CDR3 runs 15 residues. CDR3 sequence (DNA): TGTGCCAGCAGTTACCAGCCCAAGGCGGCAGGTACGCAGTATTTT. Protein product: CASSYQPKAAGTQYF.

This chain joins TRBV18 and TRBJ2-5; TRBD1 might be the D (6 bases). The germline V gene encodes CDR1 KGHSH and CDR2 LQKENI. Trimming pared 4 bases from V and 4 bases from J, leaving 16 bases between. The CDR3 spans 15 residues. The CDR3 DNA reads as TGTGCCAGCTCACACTCGTACAGGGAAGGAGAGACCCAGTACTTC. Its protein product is CASSHSYREGETQYF. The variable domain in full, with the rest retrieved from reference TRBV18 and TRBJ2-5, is NAGVMQNPRHLVRRRGQEARLRCSPMKGHSHVYWYRQLPEEGLKFMVYLQKENIIDESGMPKERFSAEFPKEGPSILRIQQVVRGDSAAYFCASSHSYREGETQYFGPGTRLLVL.